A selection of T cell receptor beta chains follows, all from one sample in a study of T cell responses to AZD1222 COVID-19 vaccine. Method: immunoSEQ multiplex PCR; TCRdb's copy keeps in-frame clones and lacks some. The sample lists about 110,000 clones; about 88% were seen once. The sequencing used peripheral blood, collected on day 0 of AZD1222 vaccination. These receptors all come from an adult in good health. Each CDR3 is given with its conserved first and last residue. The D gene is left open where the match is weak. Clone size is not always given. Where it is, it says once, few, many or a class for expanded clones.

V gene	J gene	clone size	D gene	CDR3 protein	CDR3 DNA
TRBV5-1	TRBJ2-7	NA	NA	CASSLAGSYEQYF	TGCGCCAGCAGTTTGGCGGGGTCGTACGAGCAGTACTTC
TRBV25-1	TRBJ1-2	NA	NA	CASSEYPGPLMTF	TGTGCCAGCAGTGAATATCCGGGACCCCTAATGACCTTC
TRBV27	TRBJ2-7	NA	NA	CASSSRWRQEPYEQYF	TGTGCCAGCAGTTCGCGTTGGAGACAGGAACCTTACGAGCAGTACTTC
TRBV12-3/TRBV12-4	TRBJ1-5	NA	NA	CASSREANQPQHF	TGTGCCAGCAGTCGGGAGGCCAATCAGCCCCAGCATTTT
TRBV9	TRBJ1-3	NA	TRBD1	CASSETGDGNTIYF	TGTGCCAGCAGCGAAACAGGGGACGGAAACACCATATATTTT
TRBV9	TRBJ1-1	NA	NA	CASSVGGLLNTEAFF	TGTGCCAGCAGCGTAGGGGGGTTGTTAAACACTGAAGCTTTCTTT
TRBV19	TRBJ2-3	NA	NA	CASSTIQGTDTQYF	TGTGCCAGCAGTACGATACAGGGAACAGATACGCAGTATTTT
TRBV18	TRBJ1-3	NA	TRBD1	CASSPEIAAGTVGNTIYF	TGTGCCAGCTCACCCGAGATAGCGGCCGGGACAGTTGGAAACACCATATATTTT
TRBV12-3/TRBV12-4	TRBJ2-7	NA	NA	CASSSQGYEQYF	TGTGCCAGCAGTTCGCAGGGTTACGAGCAGTACTTC
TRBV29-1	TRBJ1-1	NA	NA	CSTRGAMNTEAFF	TGCAGCACCAGGGGCGCGATGAACACTGAAGCTTTCTTT
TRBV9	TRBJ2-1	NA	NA	CASSKVGDLSGEQFF	TGTGCCAGCAGCAAGGTGGGGGATCTTTCGGGAGAGCAGTTCTTC
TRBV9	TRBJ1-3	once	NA	CASSVEGGAAGNTIYF	TGTGCCAGCAGCGTAGAAGGAGGGGCGGCTGGAAACACCATATATTTT
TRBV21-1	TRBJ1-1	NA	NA	CASSKAVFEAFF	TGTGCCAGCAGCAAAGCAGTATTTGAAGCTTTCTTT
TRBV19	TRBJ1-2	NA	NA	CASSTDSQGTYGYTF	TGTGCCAGTAGTACCGACTCCCAGGGGACCTATGGCTACACCTTC
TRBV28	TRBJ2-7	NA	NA	CASLQAGLGEQYF	TGTGCCAGCCTCCAGGCGGGGCTCGGTGAGCAGTACTTC
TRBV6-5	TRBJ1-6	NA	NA	CASRDSYNSPLHF	TGTGCCAGCAGGGACAGCTATAATTCACCCCTCCACTTT
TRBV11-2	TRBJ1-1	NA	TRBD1	CASSARTGVIKSAFF	TGTGCCAGCAGCGCTCGGACAGGCGTTATTAAATCGGCTTTCTTT
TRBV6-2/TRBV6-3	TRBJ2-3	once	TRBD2	CASSRGLAGADTQYF	TGTGCCAGCAGTAGGGGGCTAGCGGGGGCAGATACGCAGTATTTT
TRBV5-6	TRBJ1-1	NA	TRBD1	CASSLFQGGTEAFF	TGTGCCAGCAGCTTGTTCCAGGGGGGAACTGAAGCTTTCTTT
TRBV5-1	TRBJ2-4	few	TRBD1	CASGKDRAAKNIQYF	TGCGCCAGCGGAAAAGACAGGGCCGCCAAAAACATTCAGTACTTC
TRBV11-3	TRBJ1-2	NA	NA	CASSRDLTF	TGTGCCAGCTCGCGGGACTTAACCTTC
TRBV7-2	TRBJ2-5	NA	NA	CASSMGETQYF	TGTGCCAGCAGCATGGGGGAGACCCAGTACTTC
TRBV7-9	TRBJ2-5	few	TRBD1	CASSLEGAQETQYF	TGTGCCAGCAGCTTAGAGGGGGCACAAGAGACCCAGTACTTC
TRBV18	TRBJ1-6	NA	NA	CASSPRDTSYNSPLHF	TGTGCCAGCTCACCCAGGGACACATCCTATAATTCACCCCTCCACTTT
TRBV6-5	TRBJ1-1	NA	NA	CASLGPRLLGAFF	TGTGCCAGCTTGGGACCCAGGTTATTAGGAGCTTTCTTT
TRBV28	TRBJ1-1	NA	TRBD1	CASSLDRVNTEAFF	TGTGCCAGCAGTTTAGACAGGGTGAACACTGAAGCTTTCTTT
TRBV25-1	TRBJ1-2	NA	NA	CASSEVYGYTF	TGTGCCAGCAGCGAAGTATACGGCTACACCTTC
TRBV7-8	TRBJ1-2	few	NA	CASSSRVLKNGYTF	TGTGCCAGCAGCTCCAGGGTCCTAAAGAATGGCTACACCTTC
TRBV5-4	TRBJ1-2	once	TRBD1	CASSLQGQIYYGYTF	TGTGCCAGCAGCCTACAGGGACAGATATACTATGGCTACACCTTC
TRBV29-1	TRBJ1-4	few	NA	CSALRTTNEKLFF	TGCAGCGCCCTCAGAACAACTAATGAAAAACTGTTTTTT
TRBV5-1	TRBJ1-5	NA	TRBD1	CASSPQGGPVQPQHF	TGCGCCAGCAGCCCTCAGGGGGGCCCGGTTCAGCCCCAGCATTTT
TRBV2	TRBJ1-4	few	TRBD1	CASSEGDRGLHEKLFF	TGTGCCAGCAGTGAAGGGGACAGGGGTCTCCATGAAAAACTGTTTTTT
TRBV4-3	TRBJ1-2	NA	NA	CASSQEYWGAHGYTF	TGCGCCAGCAGCCAAGAATACTGGGGGGCGCATGGCTACACCTTC
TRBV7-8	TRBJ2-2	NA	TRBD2	CASSQPVAGGPHTGELFF	TGTGCCAGCAGCCAGCCGGTAGCGGGGGGGCCTCACACCGGGGAGCTGTTTTTT
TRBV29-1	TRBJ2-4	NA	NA	CSVEEGAKNIQYF	TGCAGCGTTGAAGAGGGGGCCAAAAACATTCAGTACTTC
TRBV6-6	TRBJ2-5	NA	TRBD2	CASSYSRTSGVETQYF	TGTGCCAGCAGTTACTCGCGGACTAGCGGGGTAGAGACCCAGTACTTC
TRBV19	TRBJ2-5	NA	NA	CASSTDLQETQYF	TGTGCCAGTAGTACGGACCTCCAAGAGACCCAGTACTTC